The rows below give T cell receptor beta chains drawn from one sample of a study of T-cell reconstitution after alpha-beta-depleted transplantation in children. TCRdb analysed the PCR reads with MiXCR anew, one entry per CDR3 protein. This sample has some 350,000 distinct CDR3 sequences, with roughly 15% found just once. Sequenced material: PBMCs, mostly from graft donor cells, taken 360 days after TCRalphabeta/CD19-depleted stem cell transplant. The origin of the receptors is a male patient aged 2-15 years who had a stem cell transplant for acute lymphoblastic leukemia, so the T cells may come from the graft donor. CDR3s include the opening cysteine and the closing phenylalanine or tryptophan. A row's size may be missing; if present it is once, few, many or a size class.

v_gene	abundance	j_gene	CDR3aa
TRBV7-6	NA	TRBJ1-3	CASSPMTAASGNTIYF
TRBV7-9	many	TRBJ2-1	CASSLDRGSYNEQFF
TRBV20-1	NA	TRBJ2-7	CSARDPMTSGPSYEQYF
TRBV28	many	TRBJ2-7	CASSPRLLAGVFGVYEQYF
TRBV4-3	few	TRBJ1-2	CASSHDSLANYGYTF
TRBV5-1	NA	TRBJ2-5	CASRETGQETQYF
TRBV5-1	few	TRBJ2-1	CASSLGPRGGNNEQFF
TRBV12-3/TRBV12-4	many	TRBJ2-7	CASSLSGGYEQYF
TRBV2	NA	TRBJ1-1	CATGTVRNTEAFF
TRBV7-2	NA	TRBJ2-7	CASSRGRYEQYF
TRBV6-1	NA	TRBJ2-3	CASSQLPRDTQYF
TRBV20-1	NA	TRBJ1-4	CSARGRRFDEKLFF
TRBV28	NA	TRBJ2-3	CASSLSLAGGTDTQYF
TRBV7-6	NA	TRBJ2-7	CASSPGLGLYEQYF
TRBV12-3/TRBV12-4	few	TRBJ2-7	CASSLQGRRMRDF
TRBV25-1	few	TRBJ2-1	CASSDLSGVWNEQFF
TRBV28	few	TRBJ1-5	CASIPRGNQPQHF
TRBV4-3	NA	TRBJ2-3	CASSRGSTGITDTQYF
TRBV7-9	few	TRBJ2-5	CASSLSGSLQETQYF
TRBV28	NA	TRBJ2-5	CASSPGQKETQYF
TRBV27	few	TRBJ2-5	CASRRQGRETQYF
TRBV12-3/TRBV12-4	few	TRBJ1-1	CASSTTTGWGTEAFF
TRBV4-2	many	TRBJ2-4	CASSQEWSRAKNIQYF
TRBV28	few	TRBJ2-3	CASSPVSTSTDTQYF
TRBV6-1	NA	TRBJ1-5	CASSRTGQGGSGNQPQHF
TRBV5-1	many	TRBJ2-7	CASSRAASYEQYF
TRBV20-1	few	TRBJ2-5	CSARQSPWETQYF
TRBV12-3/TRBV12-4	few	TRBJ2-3	CASSLGSTTTDTQYF
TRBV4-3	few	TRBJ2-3	CASSQAGVGLAGSSTDTQYF
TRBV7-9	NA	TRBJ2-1	CASSYPGLPFF
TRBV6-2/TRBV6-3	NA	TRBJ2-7	CASSQDGIYEQYF
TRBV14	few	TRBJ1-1	CASSHLTGAGFNTEAFF
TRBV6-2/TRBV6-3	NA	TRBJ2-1	CASSYAQGEQFF
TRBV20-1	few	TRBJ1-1	CSARDPWGNTEAFF